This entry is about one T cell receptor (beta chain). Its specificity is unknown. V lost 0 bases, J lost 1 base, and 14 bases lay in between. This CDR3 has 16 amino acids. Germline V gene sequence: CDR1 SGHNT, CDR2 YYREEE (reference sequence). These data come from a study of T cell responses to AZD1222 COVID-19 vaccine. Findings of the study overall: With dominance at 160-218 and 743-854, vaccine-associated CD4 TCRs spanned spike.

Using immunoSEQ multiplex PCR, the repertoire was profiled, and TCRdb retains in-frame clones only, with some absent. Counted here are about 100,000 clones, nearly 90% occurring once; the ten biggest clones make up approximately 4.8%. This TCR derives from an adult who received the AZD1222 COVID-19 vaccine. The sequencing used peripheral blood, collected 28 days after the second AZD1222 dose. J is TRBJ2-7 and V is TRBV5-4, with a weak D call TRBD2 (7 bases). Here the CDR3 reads CASSLAGGGASYEQYF. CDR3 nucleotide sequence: TGTGCCAGCAGCTTGGCCGGCGGGGGCGCTTCCTACGAGCAGTACTTC.